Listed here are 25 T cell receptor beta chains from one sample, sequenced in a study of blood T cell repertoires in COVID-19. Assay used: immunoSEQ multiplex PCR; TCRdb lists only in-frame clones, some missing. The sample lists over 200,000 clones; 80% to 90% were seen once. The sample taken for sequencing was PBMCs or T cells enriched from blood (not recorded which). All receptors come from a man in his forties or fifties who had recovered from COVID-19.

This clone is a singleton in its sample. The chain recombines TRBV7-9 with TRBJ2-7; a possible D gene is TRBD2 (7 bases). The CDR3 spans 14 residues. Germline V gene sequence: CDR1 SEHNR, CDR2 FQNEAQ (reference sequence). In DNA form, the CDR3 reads TGTGTCACCCAAAGGGGGGGCGAGACCTACGAGCAGTACTTC. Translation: CVTQRGGETYEQYF.

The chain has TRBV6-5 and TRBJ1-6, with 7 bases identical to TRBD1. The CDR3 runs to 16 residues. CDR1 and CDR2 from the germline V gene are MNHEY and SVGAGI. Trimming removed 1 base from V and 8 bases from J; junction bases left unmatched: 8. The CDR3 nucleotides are TGTGCCAGCAGTTACTTACAGGGGTCCGGTTATTCACCCCTCCACTTT. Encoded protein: CASSYLQGSGYSPLHF.

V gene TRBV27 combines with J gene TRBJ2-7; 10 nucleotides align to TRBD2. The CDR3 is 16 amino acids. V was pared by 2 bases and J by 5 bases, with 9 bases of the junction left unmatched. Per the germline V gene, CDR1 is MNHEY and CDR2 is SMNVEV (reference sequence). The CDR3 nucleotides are TGTGCCAGCAGTTTACTAGCGGGAGTTAGATGGAACGAGCAGTACTTC. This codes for CASSLLAGVRWNEQYF.

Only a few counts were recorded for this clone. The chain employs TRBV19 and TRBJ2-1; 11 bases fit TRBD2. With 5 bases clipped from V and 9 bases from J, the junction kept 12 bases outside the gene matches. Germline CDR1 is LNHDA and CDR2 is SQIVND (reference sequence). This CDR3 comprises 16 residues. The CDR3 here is CASSLGLAAFGGEQFF. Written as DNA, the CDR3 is TGTGCCAGTAGTCTGGGACTAGCGGCCTTTGGGGGTGAGCAGTTCTTC.

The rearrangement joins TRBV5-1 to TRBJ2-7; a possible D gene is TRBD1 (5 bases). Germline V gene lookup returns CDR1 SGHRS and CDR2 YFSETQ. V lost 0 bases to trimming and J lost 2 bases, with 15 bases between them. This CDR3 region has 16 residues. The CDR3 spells CASSLDARQGTYEQYF. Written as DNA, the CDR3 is TGCGCCAGCAGCTTGGACGCCCGCCAGGGAACCTACGAGCAGTACTTC.

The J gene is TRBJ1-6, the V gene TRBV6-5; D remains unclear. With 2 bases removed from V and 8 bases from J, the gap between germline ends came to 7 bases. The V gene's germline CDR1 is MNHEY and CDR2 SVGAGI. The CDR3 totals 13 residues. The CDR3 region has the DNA TGTGCCAGCAGTTACGGGCTCGATTCACCCCTCCACTTT. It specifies CASSYGLDSPLHF.

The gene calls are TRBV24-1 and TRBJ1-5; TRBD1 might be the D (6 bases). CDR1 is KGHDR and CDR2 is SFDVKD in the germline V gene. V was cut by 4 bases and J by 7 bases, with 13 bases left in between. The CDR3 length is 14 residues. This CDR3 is CATSDSGVGQPQHF. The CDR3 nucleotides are TGTGCCACCAGTGACTCAGGGGTAGGACAGCCCCAGCATTTT.

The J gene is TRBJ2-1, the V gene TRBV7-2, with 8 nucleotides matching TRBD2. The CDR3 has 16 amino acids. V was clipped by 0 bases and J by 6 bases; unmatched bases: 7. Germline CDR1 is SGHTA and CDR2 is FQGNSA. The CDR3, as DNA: TGTGCCAGCAGCTTAGCGTCTCTAGCGGGTACCAATGAGCAGTTCTTC. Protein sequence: CASSLASLAGTNEQFF. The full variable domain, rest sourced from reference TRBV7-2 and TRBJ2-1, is GAGVSQSPSNKVTEKGKDVELRCDPISGHTALYWYRQSLGQGLEFLIYFQGNSAPDKSGLPSDRFSAERTGGSVSTLTIQRTQQEDSAVYLCASSLASLAGTNEQFFGPGTRLTVL.

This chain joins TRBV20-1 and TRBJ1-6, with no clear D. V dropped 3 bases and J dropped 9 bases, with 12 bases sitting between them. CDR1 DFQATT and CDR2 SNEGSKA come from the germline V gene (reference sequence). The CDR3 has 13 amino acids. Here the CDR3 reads CSASSQAGSPLHF. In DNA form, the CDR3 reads TGCAGTGCTAGTAGCCAGGCGGGTTCACCCCTCCACTTT.

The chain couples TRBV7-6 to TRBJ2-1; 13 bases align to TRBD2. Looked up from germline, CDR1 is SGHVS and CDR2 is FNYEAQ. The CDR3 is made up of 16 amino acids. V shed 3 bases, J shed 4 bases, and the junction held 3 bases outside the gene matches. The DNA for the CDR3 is TGTGCCAGCAGCTTGGAACTAGCGGGGGGGTACAATGAGCAGTTCTTC. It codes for CASSLELAGGYNEQFF.

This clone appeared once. CDR3 in amino acids: CAISEHTSGQGGETQYF. The CDR3 DNA reads TGTGCCATCAGTGAACACACTAGCGGCCAAGGGGGAGAGACCCAGTACTTC. The chain has TRBV10-3 and TRBJ2-5, with 8 bases aligning to TRBD2. Trimming removed 3 bases from V and 4 bases from J; junction bases left unmatched: 13. This CDR3 contains 17 residues. Germline V lookup: CDR1 ENHRY, CDR2 SYGVKD.

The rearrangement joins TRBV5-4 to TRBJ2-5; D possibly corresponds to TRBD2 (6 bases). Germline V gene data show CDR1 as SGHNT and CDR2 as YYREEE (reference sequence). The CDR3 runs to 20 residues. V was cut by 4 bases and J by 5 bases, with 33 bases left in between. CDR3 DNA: TGTGCCAGCAGCGCGAGGACTCCACCGGTCGGTAGCGGAGGAGGGGAGACCCAGTACTTC. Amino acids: CASSARTPPVGSGGGETQYF.

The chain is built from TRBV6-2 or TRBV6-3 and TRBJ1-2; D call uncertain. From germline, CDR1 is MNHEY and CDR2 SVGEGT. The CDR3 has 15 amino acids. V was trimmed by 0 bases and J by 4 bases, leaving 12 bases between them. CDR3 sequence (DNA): TGTGCCAGCAGTTACTCAACCCAGGACTTCTATGGCTACACCTTC. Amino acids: CASSYSTQDFYGYTF.

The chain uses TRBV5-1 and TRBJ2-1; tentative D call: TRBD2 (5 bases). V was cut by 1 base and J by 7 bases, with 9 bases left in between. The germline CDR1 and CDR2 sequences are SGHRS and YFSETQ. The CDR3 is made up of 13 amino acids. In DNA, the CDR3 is TGCGCCAGCAGCTTGAGTAGGGAGAATGAGCAGTTCTTC. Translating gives CASSLSRENEQFF. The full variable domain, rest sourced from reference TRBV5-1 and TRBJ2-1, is KAGVTQTPRYLIKTRGQQVTLSCSPISGHRSVSWYQQTPGQGLQFLFEYFSETQRNKGNFPGRFSGRQFSNSRSEMNVSTLELGDSALYLCASSLSRENEQFFGPGTRLTVL.

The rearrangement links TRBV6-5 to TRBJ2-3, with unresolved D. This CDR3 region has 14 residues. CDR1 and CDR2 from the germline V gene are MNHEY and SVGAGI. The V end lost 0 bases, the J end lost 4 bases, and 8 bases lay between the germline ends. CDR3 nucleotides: TGTGCCAGCAGTTACTCGCTATCCCCAGATACGCAGTATTTT. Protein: CASSYSLSPDTQYF.

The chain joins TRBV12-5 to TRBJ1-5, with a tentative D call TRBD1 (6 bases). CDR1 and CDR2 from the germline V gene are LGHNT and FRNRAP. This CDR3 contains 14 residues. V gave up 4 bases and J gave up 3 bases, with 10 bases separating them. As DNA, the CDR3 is TGTGCTAGTGGTTCCCCAGGGGTCAATCAGCCCCAGCATTTT. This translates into CASGSPGVNQPQHF.

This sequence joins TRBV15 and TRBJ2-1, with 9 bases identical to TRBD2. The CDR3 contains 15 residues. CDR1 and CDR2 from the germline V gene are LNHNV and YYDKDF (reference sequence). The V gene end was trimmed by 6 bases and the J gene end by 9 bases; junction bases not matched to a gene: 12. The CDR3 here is CATSGAGGPSGEQFF. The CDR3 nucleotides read TGTGCCACCAGTGGTGCGGGAGGGCCCTCGGGTGAGCAGTTCTTC.

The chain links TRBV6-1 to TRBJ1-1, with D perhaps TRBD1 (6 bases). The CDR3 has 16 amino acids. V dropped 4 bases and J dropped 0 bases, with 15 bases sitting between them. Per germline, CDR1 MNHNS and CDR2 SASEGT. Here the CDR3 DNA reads TGTGCCAGCAGTGGCTCCACAGGGCCAGTGAACACTGAAGCTTTCTTT. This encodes CASSGSTGPVNTEAFF.

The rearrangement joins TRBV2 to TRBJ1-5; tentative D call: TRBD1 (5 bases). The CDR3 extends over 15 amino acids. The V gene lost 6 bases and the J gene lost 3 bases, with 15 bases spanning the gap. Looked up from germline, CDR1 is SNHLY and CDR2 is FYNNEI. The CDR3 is CASSGDRQNNQPQHF. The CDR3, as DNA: TGTGCCAGCAGCGGCGACAGACAAAACAATCAGCCCCAGCATTTT.

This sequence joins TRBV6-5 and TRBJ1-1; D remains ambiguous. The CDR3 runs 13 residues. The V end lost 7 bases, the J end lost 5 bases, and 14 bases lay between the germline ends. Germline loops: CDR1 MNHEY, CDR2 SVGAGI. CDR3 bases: TGTGCCAGCAAGACGACGGGAAGGACTGAAGCTTTCTTT. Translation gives CASKTTGRTEAFF.

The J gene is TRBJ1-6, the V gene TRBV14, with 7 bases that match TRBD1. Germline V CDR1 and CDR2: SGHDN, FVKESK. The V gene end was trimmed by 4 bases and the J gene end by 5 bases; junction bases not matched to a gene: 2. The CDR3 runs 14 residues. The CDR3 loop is CASSPTGNNSPLHF. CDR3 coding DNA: TGTGCCAGCAGCCCGACAGGGAATAATTCACCCCTCCACTTT.

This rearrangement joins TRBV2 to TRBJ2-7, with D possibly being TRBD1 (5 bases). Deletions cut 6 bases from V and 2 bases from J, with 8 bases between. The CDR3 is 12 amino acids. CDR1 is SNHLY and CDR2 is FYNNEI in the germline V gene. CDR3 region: CASSRETYEQYF. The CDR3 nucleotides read TGTGCCAGCAGCAGGGAAACCTACGAGCAGTACTTC. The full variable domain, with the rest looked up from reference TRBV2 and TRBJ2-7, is EPEVTQTPSHQVTQMGQEVILRCVPISNHLYFYWYRQILGQKVEFLVSFYNNEISEKSEIFDDQFSVERPDGSNFTLKIRSTKLEDSAMYFCASSRETYEQYFGPGTRLTVT.

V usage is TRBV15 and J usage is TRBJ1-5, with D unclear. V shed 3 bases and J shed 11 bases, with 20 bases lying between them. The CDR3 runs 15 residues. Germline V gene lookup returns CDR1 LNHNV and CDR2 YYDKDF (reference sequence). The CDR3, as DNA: TGTGCCACCAGCAGGGCACCTTCTAGACTCGGGTCCCAGCATTTT. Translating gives CATSRAPSRLGSQHF.

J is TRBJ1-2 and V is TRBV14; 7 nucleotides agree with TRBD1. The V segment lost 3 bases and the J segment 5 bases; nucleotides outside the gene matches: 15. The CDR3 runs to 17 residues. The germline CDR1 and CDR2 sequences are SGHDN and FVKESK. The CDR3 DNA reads TGTGCCAGCAGCCATCCCCCTCGGGACAGTTGGAGGTATGGCTACACCTTC. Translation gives CASSHPPRDSWRYGYTF.

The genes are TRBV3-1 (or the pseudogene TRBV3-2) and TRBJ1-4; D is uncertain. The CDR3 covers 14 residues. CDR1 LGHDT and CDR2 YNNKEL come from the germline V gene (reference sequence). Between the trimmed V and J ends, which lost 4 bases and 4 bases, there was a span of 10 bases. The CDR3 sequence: CASSPLLGNEKLFF. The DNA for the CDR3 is TGTGCCAGCAGCCCATTACTTGGTAATGAAAAACTGTTTTTT.